This T cell receptor beta chain comes out of a study of OX40 agonist ivuxolimab in advanced cancers. This clone was seen once. Profiled with immunoSEQ multiplex PCR; TCRdb holds only in-frame clones, not every one. The sample comprises about 38,000 clones, around 82% of which are singletons, and roughly 8% rests with the top ten. CDR1 is SGHTA, CDR2 FQGNSA, per germline. V shed 5 bases, J shed 6 bases, and the junction held 4 bases outside the gene matches. The CDR3 is 13 amino acids. Sequenced here: CD4+ or CD8+ T cells sorted from blood, sampled in a trial of the OX40 agonist ivuxolimab. The chain recombines TRBV7-2 with TRBJ1-5; 7 nucleotides match TRBD1. The receptor was isolated from an adult with an advanced solid tumor such as melanoma, head and neck, liver or kidney cancer. This chain's CDR3 is CASSANRGQPQHF. The CDR3 DNA is TGTGCCAGCAGCGCTAACAGGGGTCAGCCCCAGCATTTT.